This entry lists 25 T cell receptor beta chains sequenced from one sample in a study of cytomegalovirus exposure and HLA in healthy donors. The PCR contained 60 Vbeta and 13 Jbeta primers. Sequencing was performed with immunoSEQ multiplex PCR; in TCRdb, only in-frame clones are kept and a portion is missing. Among about 180,000 clones listed, more than 65% were seen once. The sequenced sample was PBMCs. Receptors were obtained from a woman aged 30 to 39 in good health and CMV-seropositive.

J is TRBJ2-1 and V is TRBV11-2; 10 bases line up with TRBD2. The CDR3 contains 15 residues. Germline V gene sequence: CDR1 SGHAT, CDR2 FQNNGV. The J segment lost 6 bases and the V segment lost 4 bases, leaving 6 bases of the junction unmatched. CDR3: CASSSLAGFSNEQFF. CDR3 nucleotide sequence: TGTGCCAGCAGCTCACTAGCGGGGTTCTCCAATGAGCAGTTCTTC. The full variable domain, completed using reference TRBV11-2 and TRBJ2-1, is EAGVAQSPRYKIIEKRQSVAFWCNPISGHATLYWYQQILGQGPKLLIQFQNNGVVDDSQLPKDRFSAERLKGVDSTLKIQPAKLEDSAVYLCASSSLAGFSNEQFFGPGTRLTVL.

This chain uses TRBV4-1 with TRBJ1-6; D is unresolved. V was clipped by 1 base and J by 14 bases, with 15 bases between them. Germline V gene lookup returns CDR1 MGHRA and CDR2 YSYEKL. CDR3 length: 14 residues. The CDR3 loop reads CASSQGLGPVTLHF. CDR3 nucleotides: TGCGCCAGCAGCCAAGGACTCGGCCCTGTTACCCTCCACTTT.

The chain carries TRBV6-1 and TRBJ2-5; no clear D gene. The J call may be incorrect, as the DNA end agrees better with TRBJ2-7. The germline CDR1 and CDR2 sequences are MNHNS and SASEGT. CDR3 size: 13 residues. Here the CDR3 DNA reads TGTGCCAGCAGTGAAGCGGTCCCCTACGAGCAGTACTTC. Protein product: CASSEAVPYEQYF.

The gene calls are TRBV7-8 and TRBJ2-2, with D perhaps TRBD1 (5 bases). This CDR3 contains 17 residues. In germline, CDR1 is SGHVS, CDR2 FQNEAQ. Trimming took 1 base from V and 1 from J, leaving 13 bases between them. The CDR3 reads CASSLVDGARNTGELFF. The CDR3 DNA reads TGTGCCAGCAGCTTAGTAGATGGGGCCCGGAACACCGGGGAGCTGTTTTTT.

This chain joins TRBV2 and TRBJ1-2; a possible D gene is TRBD1 (5 bases). CDR1 is SNHLY, CDR2 FYNNEI, per germline. Trimming left V 2 bases short and J 4 bases short, with 11 bases between. This CDR3 region has 14 residues. CDR3: CASSERAGPYGYTF. For the CDR3, the DNA is TGTGCCAGCAGTGAAAGGGCAGGGCCCTATGGCTACACCTTC.

The sample holds a few counts of this clone. The rearrangement uses TRBV18 and TRBJ2-7; 12 bases align to TRBD1. The CDR3 is 16 amino acids. Germline CDR1 KGHSH, CDR2 LQKENI. The junction had 12 bases not matched to a gene; V was cut back by 6 bases and J by 6 bases. The CDR3 loop is CASSLGSGTGGSEQYF. As DNA, the CDR3 is TGTGCCAGCTCGCTTGGCTCCGGGACAGGGGGCTCCGAGCAGTACTTC.

The chain joins TRBV4-1 to TRBJ1-2; D call uncertain. CDR3 size: 15 residues. V gave up 5 bases and J gave up 8 bases, with 21 bases separating them. The germline gives CDR1 MGHRA, CDR2 YSYEKL. The CDR3 DNA sequence: TGCGCCAGCAGCGTCCTCGACGGGAAAAGAGAGGGCTACACCTTC. Translation: CASSVLDGKREGYTF.

This clone was counted once. The rearrangement uses TRBV29-1 and TRBJ1-1; D uncertain. The V gene lost 4 bases and the J gene lost 0 bases, with 3 bases spanning the gap. CDR1 is SQVTM, CDR2 ANQGSEA, per germline. The CDR3 covers 11 residues. CDR3 loop: CSVGVNTEAFF. The CDR3 DNA follows: TGCAGCGTTGGAGTGAACACTGAAGCTTTCTTT.

CDR3 DNA: TGTGCCAGCAGCCCGCCCGGACTAGCGCGAAACACCGGGGAGCTGTTTTTT. The encoded protein is CASSPPGLARNTGELFF. The chain couples TRBV5-4 to TRBJ2-2; 9 nucleotides agree with TRBD2. The CDR3 is 17 residues long. J lost 2 bases, V lost 4 bases, and 9 bases had no gene match. Germline V lookup: CDR1 SGHNT, CDR2 YYREEE (reference sequence).

The count of this clone is one. The chain uses TRBV5-8 and TRBJ2-3; TRBD2 agrees at 15 bases. The CDR3 covers 15 residues. V trimming: 4 bases; J trimming: 7 bases; junction bases outside the gene matches: 4. Per the germline V gene, CDR1 is SGHTS and CDR2 is YDEGEE. The CDR3 DNA is TGTGCCAGCAGCCTCGGGACTAGCGGGGGGAATACGCAGTATTTT. This sequence encodes CASSLGTSGGNTQYF.

The V call is TRBV5-1, the J call TRBJ2-5, with a weak D call TRBD2 (6 bases). Germline V lookup: CDR1 SGHRS, CDR2 YFSETQ. V was pared by 0 bases and J by 3 bases, with 9 bases between. The CDR3 runs 14 residues. DNA for the CDR3: TGCGCCAGCAGCTTGGCGGCTAGCGAAGAGACCCAGTACTTC. It yields the protein CASSLAASEETQYF.

V gene TRBV7-2 combines with J gene TRBJ2-7; the match to TRBD1 covers 9 bases. Unmatched junction bases numbered 13, after V lost 4 bases and J lost 6 bases. This CDR3 contains 16 residues. CDR1 is SGHTA and CDR2 is FQGNSA in the germline V gene. CDR3 region: CASSSRAGTGSPEQYF. CDR3 in DNA: TGTGCCAGCAGCTCGAGAGCCGGGACAGGGTCCCCCGAGCAGTACTTC.

This clone was picked up a small number of times. The V call is TRBV7-9, the J call TRBJ2-3, with a weak D call TRBD1 (7 bases). The CDR3 covers 13 residues. Trimming left V 6 bases short and J 4 bases short, with 11 bases between. Germline V gene sequence: CDR1 SEHNR, CDR2 FQNEAQ (reference sequence). The CDR3 loop is CASSSRGADTQYF. CDR3 nucleotide sequence: TGTGCCAGCAGTAGCAGGGGGGCAGATACGCAGTATTTT. The variable domain in full, with the rest retrieved from reference TRBV7-9 and TRBJ2-3, is DTGVSQNPRHKITKRGQNVTFRCDPISEHNRLYWYRQTLGQGPEFLTYFQNEAQLEKSRLLSDRFSAERPKGSFSTLEIQRTEQGDSAMYLCASSSRGADTQYFGPGTRLTVL.

The chain uses TRBV7-9 and TRBJ2-7, with D perhaps TRBD1 (6 bases). Trimming cost V 5 bases and J 2 bases, with 13 bases left between them. Germline assignment: CDR1 SEHNR and CDR2 FQNEAQ (reference sequence). The length of the CDR3 is 14 residues. The CDR3 DNA reads TGTGCCAGCAGCCCTGACAGGCCACCCTACGAGCAGTACTTC. Translating gives CASSPDRPPYEQYF.

The chain combines TRBV2 with TRBJ2-5, with 8 bases that match TRBD1. Near its end, the DNA agrees better with TRBJ2-7, so the J call may be wrong. The length of the CDR3 is 17 residues. Germline CDR1 and CDR2: SNHLY and FYNNEI. The DNA for the CDR3 is TGTGCCAGCAGTGAAGCGCGACAGGGGACCCAACCCTACGAGCAGTACTTC. This translates into CASSEARQGTQPYEQYF.

Here the CDR3 DNA reads TGTGCCAGCAGCCCAGGGGGCGCAGGGTCCCCTGAAGCTTTCTTT. It yields the protein CASSPGGAGSPEAFF. The chain has TRBV5-4 and TRBJ1-1; 8 bases match TRBD1. The J segment lost 6 bases and the V segment lost 4 bases, leaving 11 bases of the junction unmatched. Germline assignment: CDR1 SGHNT and CDR2 YYREEE (reference sequence). The CDR3 sequence is 15 residues long.

J is TRBJ2-5 and V is TRBV5-6, with 12 nucleotides matching TRBD2. This CDR3 contains 16 residues. Germline lookup yields CDR1 SGHDT and CDR2 YYEEEE. V was clipped by 0 bases and J by 3 bases; unmatched bases: 3. CDR3 in amino acids: CASSLDWTSGEETQYF. The CDR3 DNA reads TGTGCCAGCAGCTTGGATTGGACTAGCGGGGAAGAGACCCAGTACTTC.

This chain joins TRBV19 and TRBJ1-6, with 11 bases fitting TRBD1. Germline CDR1 and CDR2: LNHDA and SQIVND (reference sequence). V shed 3 bases and J 9 bases; nucleotides not matched to a gene: 4. CDR3 length: 15 amino acids. In DNA form, the CDR3 reads TGTGCCAGTAGTATGCGGACAGGGGGCCCTTCACCCCTCCACTTT. Translating gives CASSMRTGGPSPLHF. Full variable domain (rest looked up from reference TRBV19 and TRBJ1-6): DGGITQSPKYLFRKEGQNVTLSCEQNLNHDAMYWYRQDPGQGLRLIYYSQIVNDFQKGDIAEGYSVSREKKESFPLTVTSAQKNPTAFYLCASSMRTGGPSPLHFGNGTRLTVT.

J is TRBJ1-2 and V is TRBV30; D is possibly TRBD1 (6 bases). Germline V lookup: CDR1 GTSNPN, CDR2 SVGIG (reference sequence). V was trimmed by 7 bases and J by 2 bases, leaving 17 bases between them. CDR3 length: 14 amino acids. In DNA form, the CDR3 reads TGTGCCTCCCCCCGGGGAGGGGGGAACTATGGCTACACCTTC. Translation: CASPRGGGNYGYTF.

The chain couples TRBV4-2 to TRBJ2-1; tentative D call: TRBD1 (7 bases). Germline V gives CDR1 LGHNA, CDR2 YNFKEQ. V lost 4 bases and J lost 7, with 17 bases in between. The CDR3 spans 15 residues. CDR3 sequence reads: CASSPGQGGRNEQFF. CDR3 bases: TGTGCCAGCAGCCCCGGCCAGGGGGGCAGAAATGAGCAGTTCTTC.

This clone came up once. This sequence joins TRBV9 and TRBJ2-5; 8 positions agree with TRBD2. CDR1 is SGDLS, CDR2 YYNGEE, per germline. The length of the CDR3 is 15 residues. The J segment lost 3 bases and the V segment lost 3 bases, leaving 7 bases of the junction unmatched. CDR3 residues: CASSESGGDKETQYF. CDR3 nucleotides: TGTGCCAGCAGCGAGTCCGGGGGGGACAAAGAGACCCAGTACTTC.

The rearrangement uses TRBV7-9 and TRBJ2-7, with a weak D call TRBD1 (6 bases). The germline V gene has CDR1 SEHNR and CDR2 FQNEAQ (reference sequence). V was clipped by 4 bases and J by 4 bases, with 17 bases between them. The CDR3 extends over 15 amino acids. CDR3 in DNA: TGTGCCAGCAGCTCAAGGCAGGGGTCGATGTACGAGCAGTACTTC. It codes for CASSSRQGSMYEQYF.

The chain uses TRBV7-9 and TRBJ1-3; D ambiguous. Germline loops: CDR1 SEHNR, CDR2 FQNEAQ (reference sequence). The CDR3 has 13 residues. Trimming took 1 base from V and 2 from J, leaving 3 bases between them. CDR3 region: CASSLVTGNTIYF. The CDR3 coding sequence is TGTGCCAGCAGCTTAGTAACTGGAAACACCATATATTTT.

This clone was recorded a few times. The chain joins TRBV10-3 to TRBJ1-5; D may be TRBD1 (5 bases). V gave up 3 bases and J gave up 3 bases, with 12 bases separating them. The CDR3 contains 15 residues. Per germline, CDR1 ENHRY and CDR2 SYGVKD. CDR3 amino acids: CAISDEGASNQPQHF. The CDR3 bases are TGTGCCATCAGTGATGAAGGGGCCTCCAATCAGCCCCAGCATTTT.

The V and J genes are TRBV19 and TRBJ1-1, with 12 nucleotides matching TRBD1. Germline V gene data show CDR1 as LNHDA and CDR2 as SQIVND (reference sequence). Trimming cost V 5 bases and J 0 bases; bases outside gene matches: 4. This CDR3 contains 16 residues. For the CDR3, the DNA is TGTGCCAGTAGTCAAGGGACAGGGGGCTTGAACACTGAAGCTTTCTTT. Amino acids: CASSQGTGGLNTEAFF. The variable domain in full, completed from reference TRBV19 and TRBJ1-1, reads DGGITQSPKYLFRKEGQNVTLSCEQNLNHDAMYWYRQDPGQGLRLIYYSQIVNDFQKGDIAEGYSVSREKKESFPLTVTSAQKNPTAFYLCASSQGTGGLNTEAFFGQGTRLTVV.